The next 19 T cell receptor beta chains were all read from a single sample in a study of cytomegalovirus exposure and HLA in healthy donors. The PCR used 60 Vbeta and 13 Jbeta primers. Produced via immunoSEQ multiplex PCR; TCRdb's table is partial and in-frame only. Among around 230,000 clones listed, 78% were seen once. The material sequenced was PBMCs. The receptors derive from a boy aged 5 to 17 in good health and CMV-seronegative.

This clone was counted only a few times. The rearrangement uses TRBV21-1 and TRBJ1-5; no check of the table's D call, TRBD1, against the DNA was made. TRBV21-1 represents a pseudogene. This CDR3 comprises 16 residues. The CDR3: CASSKEQGDSNQPQHF. As DNA, the CDR3 is TGTGCCAGCAGCAAGGAACAGGGGGATAGCAATCAGCCCCAGCATTTT.

This chain links TRBV27 with TRBJ2-2, with D perhaps matching TRBD1 (6 bases). Trimming took off 6 bases at V and 0 bases at J, with 8 bases between the two ends. The CDR3 length is 14 residues. Germline CDR1 MNHEY, CDR2 SMNVEV (reference sequence). CDR3 sequence (DNA): TGTGCCAGCAGGGGACACCCGAACACCGGGGAGCTGTTTTTT. Translation: CASRGHPNTGELFF.

This chain joins TRBV2 and TRBJ2-7, with D tentatively TRBD2 (6 bases). Trimming cost V 3 bases and J 3 bases, with 12 bases left between them. Germline V gene data show CDR1 as SNHLY and CDR2 as FYNNEI. This CDR3 contains 14 residues. The CDR3 spells CASSDAVEGYEQYF. As DNA, the CDR3 is TGTGCCAGCAGTGACGCCGTGGAGGGCTACGAGCAGTACTTC.

V gene TRBV18 combines with J gene TRBJ1-1; 8 positions agree with TRBD1. Germline lookup yields CDR1 KGHSH and CDR2 LQKENI. Trimming cost V 4 bases and J 7 bases; bases outside gene matches: 8. The CDR3 is 14 residues long. The CDR3 bases are TGTGCCAGCTCACGGACAGGGTCGTCCAGTGAAGCTTTCTTT. Amino acid sequence: CASSRTGSSSEAFF.

This rearrangement joins TRBV5-1 to TRBJ2-3; TRBD1 aligns across 8 bases. This CDR3 spans 16 amino acids. CDR1 and CDR2 (germline): SGHRS, YFSETQ. Unmatched junction bases numbered 8, after V lost 0 bases and J lost 5 bases. This CDR3 is CASSLESRGQVDTQYF. In DNA form, the CDR3 reads TGCGCCAGCAGCTTGGAGTCCAGGGGGCAGGTAGATACGCAGTATTTT.

This clone was counted only a few times. The gene calls are TRBV29-1 and TRBJ2-3; 13 nucleotides match TRBD2. The V segment lost 5 bases and the J segment 1 base; nucleotides outside the gene matches: 3. Germline CDR1 SQVTM, CDR2 ANQGSEA. The CDR3 is 15 amino acids. CDR3 amino acids: CSVLGLAGRTDTQYF. For the CDR3, the DNA is TGCAGCGTTTTGGGACTAGCGGGGCGCACAGATACGCAGTATTTT.

This chain connects TRBV6-5 to TRBJ1-5, with TRBD1 matching over 8 bases. Germline V CDR1 and CDR2: MNHEY, SVGAGI. The junction had 10 bases not matched to a gene; V was cut back by 6 bases and J by 6 bases. This CDR3 contains 15 residues. In DNA form, the CDR3 reads TGTGCCAGCAGCTCAGGACAGGGCGGGATTCAGCCCCAGCATTTT. The encoded protein is CASSSGQGGIQPQHF.

V and J are TRBV4-1 and TRBJ2-1; 7 bases are a match to TRBD1. The V and J ends lost 0 bases and 7 bases, in that order; junction bases with no gene match: 3. The CDR3 loop spans 14 amino acids. Germline V gives CDR1 MGHRA, CDR2 YSYEKL. CDR3 amino acids: CASSQDQGVNEQFF. The CDR3 DNA sequence: TGCGCCAGCAGCCAAGATCAGGGGGTAAATGAGCAGTTCTTC.

The chain links TRBV9 to TRBJ1-2; the D gene is possibly TRBD1 (5 bases). Germline assignment: CDR1 SGDLS and CDR2 YYNGEE. The V and J ends lost 6 bases and 8 bases respectively, with 11 bases between them. The CDR3 has 11 residues. The CDR3 nucleotides read TGTGCCAGCACCGCAGGGTACGGCTACACCTTC. Amino acid sequence: CASTAGYGYTF. Combining the CDR3 with reference TRBV9 and TRBJ1-2 gives the whole variable domain DSGVTQTPKHLITATGQRVTLRCSPRSGDLSVYWYQQSLDQGLQFLIQYYNGEERAKGNILERFSAQQFPDLHSELNLSSLELGDSALYFCASTAGYGYTFGSGTRLTVV.

The J gene is TRBJ2-2, the V gene TRBV5-1, with a weak D call TRBD2 (6 bases). Germline loops: CDR1 SGHRS, CDR2 YFSETQ. V dropped 0 bases and J dropped 8 bases, with 11 bases sitting between them. The CDR3 is 14 residues long. The CDR3 DNA follows: TGCGCCAGCAGCTTGGGACTCCGGGGGGGGGAGCTGTTTTTT. Translating it yields CASSLGLRGGELFF.

The chain employs TRBV30 and TRBJ2-7, with D maybe TRBD1 (6 bases). Trimming cost V 2 bases and J 7 bases, with 18 bases left between them. This CDR3 is built from 14 residues. Germline CDR1 and CDR2: GTSNPN and SVGIG (reference sequence). CDR3 coding DNA: TGTGCCTGGAGTCGGGACATCACCATGGGGGAGCAGTACTTC. It specifies CAWSRDITMGEQYF.

CDR3 DNA: TGTGCCAGTAGGGGACAGGGGGCGAACACTGAAGCTTTCTTT. Translating it yields CASRGQGANTEAFF. This sequence joins TRBV19 and TRBJ1-1, with 12 bases fitting TRBD1. This CDR3 region has 14 residues. Germline V gene sequence: CDR1 LNHDA, CDR2 SQIVND (reference sequence). Trimming took 6 bases from V and 1 from J; bases not matched to a gene: 0. The whole variable domain, remainder taken from reference TRBV19 and TRBJ1-1, is DGGITQSPKYLFRKEGQNVTLSCEQNLNHDAMYWYRQDPGQGLRLIYYSQIVNDFQKGDIAEGYSVSREKKESFPLTVTSAQKNPTAFYLCASRGQGANTEAFFGQGTRLTVV.

The chain recombines TRBV7-9 with TRBJ2-1; tentative D call: TRBD1 (6 bases). V was trimmed by 2 bases and J by 5 bases, leaving 10 bases between them. The CDR3 consists of 14 residues. The germline CDR1 and CDR2 sequences are SEHNR and FQNEAQ (reference sequence). The CDR3 DNA follows: TGTGCCAGCAGCTTATGGCAGGGGAACAATGAGCAGTTCTTC. It yields the protein CASSLWQGNNEQFF.

The chain joins TRBV4-2 to TRBJ2-7; 11 positions match TRBD2. This CDR3 contains 16 residues. The germline V gene encodes CDR1 LGHNA and CDR2 YNFKEQ. V lost 2 bases, J lost 2 bases, and 5 bases stayed unmatched. CDR3 amino acids: CASSQLAGGSTYEQYF. CDR3 sequence (DNA): TGTGCCAGCAGCCAACTAGCGGGGGGATCAACCTACGAGCAGTACTTC.

This chain connects TRBV2 to TRBJ2-1; the match to TRBD1 covers 8 bases. V lost 6 bases and J lost 7; bases outside the gene matches: 5. CDR3 size: 13 residues. Germline CDR1 and CDR2: SNHLY and FYNNEI. The CDR3 region is CASRDRGYNEQFF. CDR3 nucleotide sequence: TGTGCCAGCAGAGACAGGGGATATAATGAGCAGTTCTTC.

V gene TRBV7-2 combines with J gene TRBJ2-5; D is unresolved. The CDR3 is made up of 13 amino acids. The ends were cut back, 4 bases at V and 2 bases at J, with 8 bases in the middle. The germline gives CDR1 SGHTA, CDR2 FQGNSA. The CDR3: CASSWAFQETQYF. The CDR3 nucleotides read TGTGCCAGCAGCTGGGCCTTTCAAGAGACCCAGTACTTC.

The chain uses TRBV5-4 and TRBJ2-7, with 9 bases matching TRBD1. Trimming took 2 bases from V and 6 from J; bases not matched to a gene: 12. Germline CDR1 is SGHNT and CDR2 is YYREEE (reference sequence). The CDR3 consists of 16 residues. This CDR3 reads CASSLPRDRESGEQYF. The CDR3 DNA reads TGTGCCAGCAGCTTACCCCGGGACAGGGAATCGGGCGAGCAGTACTTC.

The chain is built from TRBV2 and TRBJ2-7, with TRBD1 matching 9 bases. The ends lost 1 base at V and 7 bases at J; junction bases unmatched: 8. Germline CDR1 SNHLY, CDR2 FYNNEI. The CDR3 covers 15 residues. The CDR3 sequence: CASSEDRDRVGEQYF. The CDR3 region has the DNA TGTGCCAGCAGTGAAGACCGGGACAGGGTCGGGGAGCAGTACTTC.

The chain carries TRBV5-1 and TRBJ2-2, with TRBD2 matching over 7 bases. This CDR3 has 17 residues. V was pared by 0 bases and J by 4 bases, with 9 bases of the junction left unmatched. The germline gives CDR1 SGHRS, CDR2 YFSETQ. This chain's CDR3 is CASSLAAGDGSTGELFF. The CDR3 DNA reads as TGCGCCAGCAGCTTGGCCGCGGGAGACGGTAGCACCGGGGAGCTGTTTTTT.